This TCR beta chain was sequenced during a study of blood T cells in healthy people across ages. A second PCR of roughly 7 to 11 cycles used a sample-barcoded 5' primer and a J-beta primer mix. One entry per CDR3 protein, called by TCRdb with MiXCR from the 5' RACE reads. This table has about 930,000 distinct CDR3 sequences, about 28% appearing once. This CDR3 comprises 16 residues. Trimming removed 1 base from V and 3 bases from J; junction bases left unmatched: 7. Germline CDR1 is SGHAT and CDR2 is FQNNGV. Total RNA was isolated from each sample in quantities of at least 5 micrograms. This same sample was also taken into another study, of T cells of mothers and their children. That work states: Samples were provided by three healthy Caucasian mothers and their six children. Each mother yielded more than 9 million TCR beta CDR3 reads. Each child yielded approximately 3 million reads. Comparable shaping of TCR recombination output by thymic selection was observed in related and unrelated pairs.

The chain combines TRBV11-2 with TRBJ2-7, with 9 bases lining up with TRBD2. The receptor was derived from a woman between 35 and 50 years old in good health. The source material was blood. The CDR3 reads CASSLGRASGVYEQYF. The CDR3 DNA follows: TGTGCCAGCAGCTTAGGTCGCGCTAGCGGGGTCTACGAGCAGTACTTC.